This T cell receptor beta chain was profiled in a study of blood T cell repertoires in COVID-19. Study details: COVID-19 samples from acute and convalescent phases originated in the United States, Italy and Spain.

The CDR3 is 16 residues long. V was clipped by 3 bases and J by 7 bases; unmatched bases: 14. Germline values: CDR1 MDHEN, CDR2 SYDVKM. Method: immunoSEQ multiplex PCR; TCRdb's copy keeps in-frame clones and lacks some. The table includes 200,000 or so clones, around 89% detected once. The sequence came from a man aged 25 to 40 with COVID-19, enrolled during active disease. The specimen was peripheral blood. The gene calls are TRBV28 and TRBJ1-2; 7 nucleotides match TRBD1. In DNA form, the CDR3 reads TGTGCCAGCAGTTTCCGCTTACAGGGGAATCTTTTTGGCTACACCTTC. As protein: CASSFRLQGNLFGYTF.